This TCR beta chain originates from a study of CD8 T cells in ankylosing spondylitis. Deletions cut 3 bases from V and 1 base from J, with 12 bases between. This CDR3 is 15 amino acids long. Germline lookup yields CDR1 SNHLY and CDR2 FYNNEI. With molecular barcodes, quantitative 5'-RACE was used to make the TCR beta libraries. MiXCR, run by TCRdb on the 5' RACE reads, gives a single entry per CDR3 protein. Of some 150,000 distinct CDR3 sequences listed, 40% to 50% are singletons. Study conclusions and caveats: Matched ankylosing spondylitis synovial fluid reportedly showed significant enrichment of disease-linked clones. A motif in TCR beta, a set of 8 or 9 highly homologous variants, appeared characteristic of ankylosing spondylitis blood. Some of these motif variants have turned up before, in reports on reactive arthritis synovial fluid and blood.

As to this clonotype: As yet, its antigen is unknown.

This clonotype was obtained from a male donor with ankylosing spondylitis. Sequences were obtained from synovial fluid, either unsorted or a sorted T cell fraction (not recorded which). The chain recombines TRBV2 with TRBJ2-5, with D unresolved. As DNA, the CDR3 is TGTGCCAGCAGTGATTCAGGACGCCGCCAAGAGACCCAGTACTTC. It translates to CASSDSGRRQETQYF.